A selection of T cell receptor beta chains follows, all from one sample in a study of cytomegalovirus exposure and HLA in healthy donors. Sequencing used immunoSEQ multiplex PCR; TCRdb keeps in-frame clones, though not all of them. The sample lists over 250,000 clones, 70% to 90% occurring once. The sequencing sample was made of PBMCs. All receptors come from a woman between 18 and 30 years old in good health and CMV-seronegative. The CDR3 runs from the conserved cysteine through the conserved F or W. The D gene is left open where the match is weak. Clone size is given for some rows only: seen once, a few or many times, or a class if the clone is expanded.

d_call j_call v_call clone_size cdr3_aa cdr3_nt
TRBD1 TRBJ2-7 TRBV5-1 once CASSLGQGIYEQYF TGCGCCAGCAGCTTGGGACAGGGAATCTACGAGCAGTACTTC
TRBD1 TRBJ2-3 TRBV19 NA CATTGGLGTDTQYF TGTGCCACCACAGGGGGACTGGGCACAGATACGCAGTATTTT
TRBD1 TRBJ1-2 TRBV5-1 NA CASSSGDSLGDGYTF TGCGCCAGCAGCTCGGGGGACAGTTTAGGCGATGGCTACACCTTC
NA TRBJ1-1 TRBV5-4 NA CASSSEGENTEAFF TGTGCCAGCAGCTCCGAAGGGGAGAACACTGAAGCTTTCTTT
NA TRBJ2-5 TRBV6-1 NA CASSVALGETQYF TGTGCCAGCAGCGTCGCCCTAGGAGAGACCCAGTACTTC
NA TRBJ1-2 TRBV7-8 NA CASSLVWTANYGYTF TGTGCCAGCAGCTTAGTCTGGACAGCTAACTATGGCTACACCTTC
NA TRBJ2-2 TRBV6-1 once CASTPEGQWSGELFF TGTGCCAGCACCCCGGAAGGACAATGGTCGGGGGAGCTGTTTTTT
NA TRBJ1-4 TRBV30 once CAWSVGGVREKLFF TGTGCCTGGAGTGTTGGAGGGGTACGCGAAAAACTGTTTTTT
TRBD1 TRBJ1-1 TRBV30 NA CAWIRTGTGGTEAFF TGTGCCTGGATCAGGACCGGGACAGGGGGCACTGAAGCTTTCTTT
NA TRBJ2-2 TRBV7-8 NA CASSSAPRGDTGELFF TGTGCCAGCAGCTCCGCCCCCAGGGGAGACACCGGGGAGCTGTTTTTT
TRBD1 TRBJ1-1 TRBV28 NA CASNPIRTGGVYTEAFF TGTGCCAGCAACCCCATACGGACAGGGGGCGTTTACACTGAAGCTTTCTTT
NA TRBJ2-7 TRBV4-3 NA CASSPDQTGYEQYF TGCGCCAGCAGCCCAGATCAAACAGGGTACGAGCAGTACTTC
TRBD1 TRBJ1-4 TRBV6-5 NA CASSYGGTGSEKLFF TGTGCCAGCAGTTACGGCGGGACAGGGAGTGAAAAACTGTTTTTT
NA TRBJ2-2 TRBV27 NA CASSLGTFTGELFF TGTGCCAGCAGTTTAGGGACATTCACCGGGGAGCTGTTTTTT
TRBD1 TRBJ2-6 TRBV7-9 NA CASSYPPGQGFGANVLTF TGTGCCAGCAGCTATCCGCCGGGACAGGGATTTGGGGCCAACGTCCTGACTTTC
NA TRBJ1-2 TRBV29-1 NA CSVVPRGRLYGYTF TGCAGCGTCGTTCCCCGCGGACGACTATATGGCTACACCTTC
NA TRBJ1-2 TRBV18 NA CASSLTSPEGYTF TGTGCCAGCTCACTGACGTCCCCGGAGGGCTACACCTTC
TRBD1 TRBJ2-1 TRBV9 NA CASSVQISSGTGGRLSYNEQFF TGTGCCAGCAGCGTTCAAATCTCGTCCGGGACAGGGGGCCGACTCTCCTACAATGAGCAGTTCTTC
NA TRBJ1-4 TRBV7-9 once CASSLRPGPDEKLFF TGTGCCAGCAGCTTAAGGCCAGGGCCAGATGAAAAACTGTTTTTT
NA TRBJ2-3 TRBV27 few CASSVRSTDTQYF TGTGCCAGCAGTGTACGGAGCACAGATACGCAGTATTTT
TRBD1 TRBJ1-1 TRBV9 NA CASSSGGNTEAFF TGTGCCAGCAGCTCAGGGGGGAACACTGAAGCTTTCTTT
TRBD1 TRBJ2-2 TRBV5-1 NA CASQQGQGTGELFF TGCGCCAGTCAACAGGGGCAAGGGACCGGGGAGCTGTTTTTT
TRBD2 TRBJ2-3 TRBV5-1 NA CASSLGLAGAQDTQYF TGCGCCAGCAGCCTGGGACTAGCGGGGGCCCAAGATACGCAGTATTTT
TRBD1 TRBJ1-4 TRBV5-1 once CASGVAGGGEKLFF TGCGCCAGCGGGGTGGCAGGGGGAGGTGAAAAACTGTTTTTT
NA TRBJ1-4 TRBV15 NA CATSRNRVEGEKLFF TGTGCCACCAGCCGGAACAGGGTGGAAGGGGAAAAACTGTTTTTT
NA TRBJ1-1 TRBV5-4 NA CASSWGEGEAFF TGTGCCAGCAGCTGGGGTGAGGGTGAAGCTTTCTTT
TRBD1 TRBJ1-5 TRBV6-5 NA CASSSDRESNQPQHF TGTGCCAGCAGTTCGGACAGGGAAAGCAATCAGCCCCAGCATTTT